The rows below give T cell receptor beta chains drawn from one sample of a study of blood T cell repertoires in COVID-19. Measured with immunoSEQ multiplex PCR; TCRdb has only the in-frame clones, and not every one. The sample shows fewer than 300,000 clones, approximately 87% of them seen only once. Sample: peripheral blood. The source of these receptors is a woman in her 70s with active or convalescent COVID-19. CDR3s include the opening cysteine and the closing phenylalanine or tryptophan. Clone size, where shown, is once, few, many, or a class for clones that have expanded.

j_call	v_call	clone_size	cdr3_aa
TRBJ1-2	TRBV7-2	.	CASSLARGLIGYTF
TRBJ2-3	TRBV7-9	.	CASSLPGSSGKDTQYF
TRBJ1-1	TRBV29-1	few	CSAGTGNTEAFF
TRBJ2-3	TRBV12-3/TRBV12-4	.	CASQGGGRDTQYF
TRBJ2-2	TRBV19	.	CASSSPTGHTGELFF
TRBJ1-4	TRBV6-5	.	CASSRGGLDGEKLFF
TRBJ2-7	TRBV4-1	.	CASKVASWVQDEQYF
TRBJ1-5	TRBV28	.	CASNVYSNQPQHF
TRBJ2-5	TRBV11-3	.	CASSQGETQYF
TRBJ2-4	TRBV21-1	.	CASSKKQGARDIQYF
TRBJ1-3	TRBV3-1/TRBV3-2	.	CASSQAGGHSGNTIYF
TRBJ2-5	TRBV18	.	CASSLWDSQETQYF
TRBJ1-2	TRBV29-1	.	CSVERGQGPYGYTF
TRBJ1-2	TRBV24-1	.	CATSAGQGGGYTF
TRBJ1-5	TRBV12-3/TRBV12-4	few	CASQRGRDQPQHF
TRBJ1-1	TRBV3-1/TRBV3-2	.	CASSPGRGTEAFF
TRBJ2-7	TRBV6-2/TRBV6-3	.	CASSYSSGSLTYEQYF
TRBJ2-2	TRBV7-9	.	CASSILAGTGELFF
TRBJ1-2	TRBV30	.	CAWSVSQGRGYTF
TRBJ1-4	TRBV6-5	.	CASSYSRGLGEKLFF
TRBJ2-2	TRBV30	few	CAWSLLNGGGELFF
TRBJ2-1	TRBV19	once	CASTGGAYNEQFF
TRBJ2-1	TRBV12-3/TRBV12-4	once	CASSTRDSTALFF
TRBJ2-7	TRBV9	.	CASSVQGNAYEQYF
TRBJ2-7	TRBV6-2/TRBV6-3	.	CASSFPTSYSYEQYF
TRBJ1-3	TRBV6-1	.	CASSDSQGASGNTIYF
TRBJ2-3	TRBV7-2	.	CASSRRTSGGRADTQYF
TRBJ1-1	TRBV4-1	.	CASSQDWSTEAFF
TRBJ2-1	TRBV3-1/TRBV3-2	few	CASSQVQGSREQFF
TRBJ2-3	TRBV11-2	.	CASAPRSLAGAYTQYF
TRBJ1-2	TRBV6-1	.	CASSELGVGASGYTF
TRBJ2-3	TRBV5-1	.	CASSLDGQGTDTQYF
TRBJ1-1	TRBV14	.	CASSQANTEAFF
TRBJ2-7	TRBV6-5	.	CASRGHYEQYF
TRBJ1-1	TRBV7-9	.	CASSPHREITEAFF
TRBJ2-1	TRBV5-4	.	CASSIDRIDEQFF
TRBJ2-1	TRBV5-1	.	CASSSIAAGGVDEQFF
TRBJ2-2	TRBV7-8	few	CASSFRALAGGPPGELFF
TRBJ2-4	TRBV7-9	.	CASSIFQGGRTKNIQYF
TRBJ2-7	TRBV27	few	CASSLSRGPYEQYF
TRBJ2-7	TRBV7-8	.	CASSPLAGDSYEQYF
TRBJ1-6	TRBV19	.	CASSTTGSPRSPLHF